Sequencing of this T cell receptor (beta chain) was carried out in a study of cytomegalovirus exposure and HLA in healthy donors. Germline V gene sequence: CDR1 MGHDK, CDR2 SYGVNS. Trimming took 3 bases from V and 6 from J, leaving 11 bases between them. The CDR3 sequence is 14 residues long. The table lists this clone with a few counts. Antigen specificity is unknown. Separate from the roughly 700-subject first cohort was the roughly 130-subject validation cohort, to which the donors belonged. General study results and limits: Cytomegalovirus status, reportedly, was diagnosed with high specificity and sensitivity by the classifier. The study designated fewer than 200 TCR beta chains cytomegalovirus-associated. Usually a TCR sequence was rare, but some public TCRs were found in many donors.

The method was immunoSEQ multiplex PCR; TCRdb's version includes in-frame clones alone and lacks a portion of them. The table has some 240,000 clones, around 86% seen once. Sequencing was carried out using PBMCs. The receptor comes from a woman between 18 and 29 years old in good health and CMV-seropositive. V gene TRBV25-1 combines with J gene TRBJ2-2; D perhaps matches TRBD1 (5 bases). CDR3 in DNA: TGTGCCAGCAGTGACTCGGACATTCCCGGGGAGCTGTTTTTT. It encodes CASSDSDIPGELFF.